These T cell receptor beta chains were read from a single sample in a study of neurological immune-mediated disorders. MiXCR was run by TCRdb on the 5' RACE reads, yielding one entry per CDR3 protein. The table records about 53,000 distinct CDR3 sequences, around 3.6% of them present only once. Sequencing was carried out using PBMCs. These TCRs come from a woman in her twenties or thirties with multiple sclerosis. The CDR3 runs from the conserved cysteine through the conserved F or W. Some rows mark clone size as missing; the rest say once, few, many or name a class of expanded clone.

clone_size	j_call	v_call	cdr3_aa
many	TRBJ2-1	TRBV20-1	CSARESGVEQFF
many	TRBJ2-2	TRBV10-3	CAISGKGNTGELFF
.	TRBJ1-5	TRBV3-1	CASSQGPSRPQHF
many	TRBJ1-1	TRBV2	CASSQGNTEAFF
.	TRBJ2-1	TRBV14	CASSQQQGGYGEQFF
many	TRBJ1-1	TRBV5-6	CASSSPTGRFSLTFF
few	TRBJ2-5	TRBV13	CASSLGTSGYQETQYF
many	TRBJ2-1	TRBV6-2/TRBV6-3	CASSPDRGSSYGNEQFF
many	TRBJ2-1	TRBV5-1	CASSLAGAVNEQFF
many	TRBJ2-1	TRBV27	CASSSQFPNEQFF
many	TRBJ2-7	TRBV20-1	CSTSEREGRSYEQYF
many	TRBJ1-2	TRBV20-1	CSAYDASGPRGYTF
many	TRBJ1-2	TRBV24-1	CATSEGTGGVDGYTF
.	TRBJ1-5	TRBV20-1	CSARRGGRGINQPQNF
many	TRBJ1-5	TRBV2	CASTGGVYSNQPQHF
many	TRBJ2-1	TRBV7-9	CASRSGLDEGYNEQFF
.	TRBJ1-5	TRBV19	CASSLWGQGNQPQSF
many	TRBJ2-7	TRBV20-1	CSAGQYEQYF
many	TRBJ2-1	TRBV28	CASSSTGTSGPSQYNEQFF
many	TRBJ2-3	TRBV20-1	CSARGGPDTDTQYF
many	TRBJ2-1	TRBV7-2	CASSSVAGVSYNEQFF
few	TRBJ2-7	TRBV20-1	CSVRALWTSGRLYEQYF
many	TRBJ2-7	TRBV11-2	CASSRQLSYEQYF
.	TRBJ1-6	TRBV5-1	CASSLGAPSPLNF
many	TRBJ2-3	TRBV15	CATSRDHSGTSADTQYF
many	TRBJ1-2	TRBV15	CATSRERGYGSSSF
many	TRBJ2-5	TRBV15	CATSRVGGGTEETQYF
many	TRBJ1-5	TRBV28	CASSGRGYSNQPQHF
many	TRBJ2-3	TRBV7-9	CASSFVTTTDTQYF
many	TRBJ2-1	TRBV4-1	CASSQPLGGNEQFF
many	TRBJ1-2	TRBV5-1	CASSLVGTPGYTF
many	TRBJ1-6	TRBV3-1	CASSQGTRNSPLNF
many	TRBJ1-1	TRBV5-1	CASSISGTSNTEAFF
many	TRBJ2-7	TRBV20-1	CSARHGQGANEQYF
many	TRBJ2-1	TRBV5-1	CASSPPGTGGNEQFF
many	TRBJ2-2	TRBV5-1	CASSPRTTGELFF
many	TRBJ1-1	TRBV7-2	CASRSGLNTEAFF
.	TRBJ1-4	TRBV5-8	CASSSGARPAAATNEKLFF
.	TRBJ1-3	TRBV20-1	CSAKVSSGKTIYF
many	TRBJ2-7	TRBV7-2	CASSLLETTGPLPYF
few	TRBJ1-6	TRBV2	CASSDLDRGFLNSPLNF
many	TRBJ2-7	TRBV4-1	CASSQGGSYEQYF
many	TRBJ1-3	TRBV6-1	CASSEGGISGNTIYF
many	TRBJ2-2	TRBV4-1	CASSQERGGGGGATGELFF
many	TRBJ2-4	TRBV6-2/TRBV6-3	CASTNLGGSMAKNIQYF
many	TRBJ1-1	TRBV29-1	CSVRNGALGTEAFF
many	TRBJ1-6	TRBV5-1	CASSWQPDRNSPLHF
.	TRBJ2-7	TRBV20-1	CSARAHGAMYEQYF